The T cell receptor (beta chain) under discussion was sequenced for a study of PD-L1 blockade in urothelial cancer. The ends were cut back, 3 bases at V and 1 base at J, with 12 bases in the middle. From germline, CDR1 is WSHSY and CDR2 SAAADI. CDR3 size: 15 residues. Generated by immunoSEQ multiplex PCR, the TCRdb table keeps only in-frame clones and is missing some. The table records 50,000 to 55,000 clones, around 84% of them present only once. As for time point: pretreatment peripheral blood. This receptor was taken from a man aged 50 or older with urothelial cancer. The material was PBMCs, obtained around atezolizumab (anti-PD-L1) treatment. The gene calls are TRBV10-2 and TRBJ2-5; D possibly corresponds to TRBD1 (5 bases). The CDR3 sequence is CASSERQNRQETQYF. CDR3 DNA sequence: TGCGCCAGCAGTGAAAGACAGAACCGCCAAGAGACCCAGTACTTC.